Shown below are 24 T cell receptor beta chains from a single sample sequenced in a study of response to subunit inactivated influenza vaccine. TCRdb passed the RT-PCR reads through MiXCR, listing each CDR3 protein once. The table includes roughly 170,000 distinct CDR3 sequences, about 9.3% detected once. This material consisted of non-naive T cells sorted from PBMCs, taken on the day of vaccination. The receptors originated from a man over 45 who received an inactivated influenza vaccine.

The CDR3 bases are TGTGCCAGCTCCCCATCCCCCGAGTACACAGATACGCAGTATTTT. Its protein is CASSPSPEYTDTQYF. The gene calls are TRBV18 and TRBJ2-3, with D unresolved. CDR3 length: 15 residues. The V end was cut by 6 bases, the J end by 2 bases, with 15 bases between. In germline, CDR1 is KGHSH, CDR2 LQKENI.

This clonotype was observed a few times. The chain joins TRBV7-6 to TRBJ1-5; TRBD1 matches at 9 bases. This CDR3 is 16 amino acids long. Unmatched junction bases numbered 2, after V lost 1 base and J lost 1 base. Germline V lookup: CDR1 SGHVS, CDR2 FNYEAQ. CDR3 nucleotide sequence: TGTGCCAGCAGCTTAGGGACAGGGGTGAGCAATCAGCCCCAGCATTTT. Amino acids: CASSLGTGVSNQPQHF.

In the case of this clonotype: The conserved final phenylalanine or tryptophan is absent from the CDR3, which likely points to a read error. V is TRBV4-1 and J is TRBJ1-4; a weak D match, TRBD1 (6 bases). Looked up from germline, CDR1 is MGHRA and CDR2 is YSYEKL. There are 16 residues in the CDR3. The germline V and J ends were trimmed by 1 base and 8 bases, with 17 bases remaining between them. CDR3 nucleotides: TGCGCCAGCAGCCAAGGCCCTCGGGGGCCTGGGGAAAAACTGTTTCTT. Its protein product is CASSQGPRGPGEKLFL.

In its sample, this clonotype was seen many times. V and J are TRBV29-1 and TRBJ1-1, with D uncertain. Germline CDR1 and CDR2: SQVTM and ANQGSEA. V lost 6 bases to trimming and J lost 1 base, with 9 bases between them. The CDR3 sequence is 12 residues long. The CDR3 DNA is TGCAGCGTCAAGACCCAGAACACTGAAGCTTTCTTT. It translates to CSVKTQNTEAFF.

This clonotype was seen only a few times. The chain is built from TRBV29-1 and TRBJ2-1, with D tentatively TRBD2 (7 bases). The CDR3 extends over 18 amino acids. V lost 1 base, J lost 2 bases, and 21 bases lay in between. Per the germline V gene, CDR1 is SQVTM and CDR2 is ANQGSEA. The CDR3 sequence is CSVEGASVAGATYNEQFF. The CDR3 bases are TGCAGCGTTGAAGGGGCATCGGTGGCGGGGGCCACCTACAATGAGCAGTTCTTC.

This clonotype was seen only a few times. The gene calls are TRBV6-2 or TRBV6-3 and TRBJ2-1; perhaps TRBD2 as D (5 bases). The V gene's germline CDR1 is MNHEY and CDR2 SVGEGT. V was trimmed by 2 bases and J by 8 bases, leaving 13 bases between them. The CDR3 is 14 residues long. The CDR3 nucleotides read TGTGCCAGCAGTTACGTGGGAGATTCCTATGAGCAGTTCTTC. Protein: CASSYVGDSYEQFF.

The chain employs TRBV6-5 and TRBJ2-7; 7 nucleotides align to TRBD1. The V gene's germline CDR1 is MNHEY and CDR2 SVGAGI. V was clipped by 2 bases and J by 1 base; unmatched bases: 5. CDR3 size: 15 residues. The CDR3 nucleotides read TGTGCCAGCAGTTACCAACAGGGGCCTTCCTACGAGCAGTACTTC. Protein: CASSYQQGPSYEQYF.

The table lists this clonotype with many counts. The chain recombines TRBV27 with TRBJ2-1; TRBD2 might be the D (6 bases). The CDR3 runs to 15 residues. Between the trimmed V and J ends, which lost 1 base and 7 bases, there was a span of 14 bases. Germline V gene data show CDR1 as MNHEY and CDR2 as SMNVEV (reference sequence). The CDR3 loop reads CASSLLSVGGNEQFF. The DNA for the CDR3 is TGTGCCAGCAGTTTATTATCGGTGGGGGGAAATGAGCAGTTCTTC.

The J gene is TRBJ2-7, the V gene TRBV7-9; D is unresolved. This CDR3 region has 13 residues. The germline gives CDR1 SEHNR, CDR2 FQNEAQ (reference sequence). With 1 base removed from V and 6 bases from J, the gap between germline ends came to 10 bases. The CDR3 DNA reads as TGTGCCAGCAGCTTAGTGCAGGAAGGCGAGCAGTACTTC. This translates into CASSLVQEGEQYF.

This clonotype has at least ten counts. J is TRBJ2-7 and V is TRBV7-2; 11 positions agree with TRBD1. The CDR3 is 15 amino acids. CDR1 is SGHTA, CDR2 FQGNSA, per germline. After removal of 1 base from V and 7 bases from J, the junction contained 6 bases not matched to a gene. CDR3 loop: CASSLVPGTGGEQYF. Written as DNA, the CDR3 is TGTGCCAGCAGCTTAGTCCCGGGGACAGGGGGTGAGCAGTACTTC.

The sample holds a few counts of this clonotype. The gene calls are TRBV7-2 and TRBJ1-2; D ambiguous. V was clipped by 5 bases and J by 6 bases, with 16 bases between them. Germline V gives CDR1 SGHTA, CDR2 FQGNSA. The CDR3 length is 14 residues. The CDR3 sequence: CASSRYRLGDGYTF. The CDR3 DNA follows: TGTGCCAGCAGCCGCTATCGGCTCGGAGATGGCTACACCTTC.

This clonotype showed up many times. The chain couples TRBV28 to TRBJ2-1; the D gene is possibly TRBD1 (6 bases). The ends were cut back, 7 bases at V and 4 bases at J, with 14 bases in the middle. CDR1 is MDHEN and CDR2 is SYDVKM in the germline V gene. The CDR3 is made up of 14 amino acids. DNA for the CDR3: TGTGCCAGCACCATGGGGACACTTTACAATGAGCAGTTCTTC. Translated, it gives CASTMGTLYNEQFF.

In DNA form, the CDR3 reads TGTGCCAGCAGCTTAGTTGGAAGGGGCACAGATACGCAGTATTTT. It encodes CASSLVGRGTDTQYF. The chain carries TRBV7-9 and TRBJ2-3, with D uncertain. From germline, CDR1 is SEHNR and CDR2 FQNEAQ (reference sequence). The CDR3 is 15 amino acids. V shed 1 base and J shed 1 base, with 9 bases lying between them.

This clonotype was picked up many times. CDR3 sequence: CASSTSLGLAANTGELFF. In DNA, the CDR3 is TGTGCCAGCAGCACAAGCCTCGGACTAGCGGCTAACACCGGGGAGCTGTTTTTT. This rearrangement joins TRBV9 to TRBJ2-2, with 10 bases lining up with TRBD2. The junction had 11 bases not matched to a gene; V was cut back by 4 bases and J by 2 bases. This CDR3 has 18 amino acids. Germline V CDR1 and CDR2: SGDLS, YYNGEE. Variable domain in full (rest from reference TRBV9 and TRBJ2-2): DSGVTQTPKHLITATGQRVTLRCSPRSGDLSVYWYQQSLDQGLQFLIQYYNGEERAKGNILERFSAQQFPDLHSELNLSSLELGDSALYFCASSTSLGLAANTGELFFGEGSRLTVL.

CDR3 protein: CASSYRQGPQETQYF. The CDR3 DNA is TGTGCCAGCAGCTACCGACAGGGACCCCAAGAGACCCAGTACTTC. The rearrangement joins TRBV4-2 to TRBJ2-5; TRBD1 agrees at 7 bases. The CDR3 has 15 amino acids. Per germline, CDR1 LGHNA and CDR2 YNFKEQ. V was clipped by 5 bases and J by 1 base; unmatched bases: 7.

This clonotype was detected a few times. The chain employs TRBV2 and TRBJ2-2, with TRBD2 matching over 11 bases. CDR1 is SNHLY, CDR2 FYNNEI, per germline. This CDR3 has 15 residues. The junction had 5 bases not matched to a gene; V was cut back by 7 bases and J by 4 bases. CDR3 DNA sequence: TGTGCCAGCACTGTAGCGGGGGGGCCCACCGGGGAGCTGTTTTTT. Protein: CASTVAGGPTGELFF.

With regard to this clonotype: A much bigger clone sits one base away, suggesting this may be a read error. The chain is built from TRBV11-2 and TRBJ1-1; 9 nucleotides line up with TRBD1. V lost 5 bases, J lost 1 base, and 2 bases stayed unmatched. CDR1 is SGHAT and CDR2 is FQNNGV in the germline V gene. This CDR3 is 14 amino acids long. The DNA for the CDR3 is TGTGCCAGCAGCACGGGACAGGGGAACACTGAAGCTTTCTTT. Translation gives CASSTGQGNTEAFF. Together with reference TRBV11-2 and TRBJ1-1, the CDR3 gives the full variable domain: EAGVAQSPRYKIIEKRQSVAFWCNPISGHATLYWYQQILGQGPKLLIQFQNNGVVDDSQLPKDRFSAERLKGVDSTLKIQPAKLEDSAVYLCASSTGQGNTEAFFGQGTRLTVV.

J is TRBJ1-5 and V is TRBV9; D gene uncertain. Germline lookup yields CDR1 SGDLS and CDR2 YYNGEE. The V end was cut by 0 bases, the J end by 6 bases, with 4 bases between. The CDR3 runs 12 residues. The DNA for the CDR3 is TGTGCCAGCAGCGTAGGCGTTCAGCCCCAGCATTTT. Encoded protein: CASSVGVQPQHF. Drawing the rest from reference TRBV9 and TRBJ1-5, the complete variable domain is DSGVTQTPKHLITATGQRVTLRCSPRSGDLSVYWYQQSLDQGLQFLIQYYNGEERAKGNILERFSAQQFPDLHSELNLSSLELGDSALYFCASSVGVQPQHFGDGTRLSIL.

The V and J genes are TRBV7-2 and TRBJ2-1; 11 nucleotides match TRBD2. Per germline, CDR1 SGHTA and CDR2 FQGNSA. The CDR3 totals 16 residues. V dropped 1 base and J dropped 5; count of bases not matched to a gene: 4. The CDR3 nucleotides are TGTGCCAGCAGCTTAGGCCTAGCGGGGGGCAACAATGAGCAGTTCTTC. It codes for CASSLGLAGGNNEQFF.

This clonotype was found many times. This rearrangement joins TRBV4-3 to TRBJ1-4, with 7 bases fitting TRBD1. J was trimmed by 7 bases and V by 0 bases; bases with no gene match: 11. The CDR3 is 17 amino acids. Per germline, CDR1 LGHNA and CDR2 YSLEER. Written as DNA, the CDR3 is TGCGCCAGCAGCCAAGATCTCCGACAGGGTAGGAGTGAAAAACTGTTTTTT. Protein sequence: CASSQDLRQGRSEKLFF.

This clonotype has only a few counts. The chain employs TRBV24-1 and TRBJ1-4; D is possibly TRBD1 (6 bases). In germline, CDR1 is KGHDR, CDR2 SFDVKD. CDR3 size: 12 residues. Trimming removed 7 bases at V and 8 bases at J, with 10 bases between. CDR3 DNA sequence: TGTGCCACCAGCCTACAGGGAGAAAAACTGTTTTTT. Amino acid sequence: CATSLQGEKLFF.

This chain joins TRBV19 and TRBJ1-2; TRBD1 matches at 8 bases. The junction had 15 bases not matched to a gene; V was cut back by 5 bases and J by 7 bases. This CDR3 is built from 16 residues. Germline V gives CDR1 LNHDA, CDR2 SQIVND (reference sequence). The CDR3 sequence: CASSPPSGTGVVGYTF. CDR3 DNA: TGTGCCAGTAGTCCGCCGTCGGGGACAGGCGTTGTTGGCTACACCTTC.

This clonotype was observed at least ten times. The chain recombines TRBV7-8 with TRBJ1-2; D possibly corresponds to TRBD1 (6 bases). The germline V gene has CDR1 SGHVS and CDR2 FQNEAQ. The CDR3 sequence is 12 residues long. Between the trimmed V and J ends, which lost 3 bases and 5 bases, there was a span of 7 bases. The CDR3 here is CASSLQGYGYTF. The DNA of the CDR3 is TGTGCCAGCAGCTTGCAGGGGTATGGCTACACCTTC. The whole variable domain, filled in from reference TRBV7-8 and TRBJ1-2, reads GAGVSQSPRYKVAKRGQDVALRCDPISGHVSLFWYQQALGQGPEFLTYFQNEAQLDKSGLPSDRFFAERPEGSVSTLKIQRTQQEDSAVYLCASSLQGYGYTFGSGTRLTVV.

The J gene is TRBJ2-4, the V gene TRBV4-2; 11 nucleotides match TRBD1. The CDR3 extends over 15 amino acids. CDR1 is LGHNA, CDR2 YNFKEQ, per germline. V gave up 4 bases and J gave up 7 bases; unmatched junction bases: 6. CDR3 in DNA: TGTGCCAGCAGCCCGGCCGGACAGGGGGCCAACATTCAGTACTTC. This encodes CASSPAGQGANIQYF.